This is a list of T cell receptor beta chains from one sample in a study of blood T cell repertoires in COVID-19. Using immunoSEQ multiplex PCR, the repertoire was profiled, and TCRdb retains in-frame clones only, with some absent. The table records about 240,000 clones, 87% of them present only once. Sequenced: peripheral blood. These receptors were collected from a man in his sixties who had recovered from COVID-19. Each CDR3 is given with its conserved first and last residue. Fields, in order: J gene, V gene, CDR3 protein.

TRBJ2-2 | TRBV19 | CASRGGTVTRQGTGELFF
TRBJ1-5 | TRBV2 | CASSEDRIQPQHF
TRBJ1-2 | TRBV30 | CAWSPDRVNYGYTF
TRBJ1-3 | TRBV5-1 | CASSLAGAGNTIYF
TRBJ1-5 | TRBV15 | CATSREKTGIQPQHF
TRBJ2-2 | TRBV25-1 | CASSETYRGPTGELFF
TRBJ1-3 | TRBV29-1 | CSVTGAGSGNTIYF
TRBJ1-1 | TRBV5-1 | CASSYAGAPNMNTEAFF
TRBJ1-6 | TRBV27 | CASSLGGVNVGSPLHF
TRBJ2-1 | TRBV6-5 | CASSYSPSGGADEQFF
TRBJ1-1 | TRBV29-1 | CSARLQGAWGEAFF
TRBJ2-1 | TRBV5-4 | CASGRLGEGQGYNEQFF
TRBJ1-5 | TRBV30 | CAWSSRDRGLDSNQPQHF
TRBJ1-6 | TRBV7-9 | CASNGQGDSPLHF
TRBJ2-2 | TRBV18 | CASSPIRGNTGELFF
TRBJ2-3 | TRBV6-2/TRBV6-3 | CASSYGGAVTDTQYF
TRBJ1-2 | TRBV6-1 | CASSENAGDYGYTF
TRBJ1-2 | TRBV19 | CASSPAKTGGNYGYTF
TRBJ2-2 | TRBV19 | CASSRRGTGELFF
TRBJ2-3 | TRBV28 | CASSLSGTGVTDTQYF
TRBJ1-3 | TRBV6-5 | CASSSLSGNTIYF
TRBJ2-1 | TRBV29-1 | CSGRDNEQFF
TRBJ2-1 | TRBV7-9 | CASSLKLDGRENEQFF
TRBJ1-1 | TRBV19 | CASSVVPGQGNTEAFF
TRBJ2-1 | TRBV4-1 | CASSQVLRDTTYNEQFF
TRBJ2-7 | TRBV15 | CATSRDPRMIGGEQYF
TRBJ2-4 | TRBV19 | CASSIDYRTGGSKNIQYF
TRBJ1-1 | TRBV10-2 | CATTDRGWGTEAFF
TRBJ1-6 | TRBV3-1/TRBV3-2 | CASSQGQSSYNSPLHF
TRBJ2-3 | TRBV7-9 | CASSGHSTGNAIDTQYF
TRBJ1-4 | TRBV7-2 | CASSLVGTGREKLFF
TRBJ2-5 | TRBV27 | CASSPDRLLKGTQYF
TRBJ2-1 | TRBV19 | CASSLNGGFYGGDITNNEQFF
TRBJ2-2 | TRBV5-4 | CASSPGGGGSTGELFF
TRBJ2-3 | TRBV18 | CASSLLAGVTDTQYF
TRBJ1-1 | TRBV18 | CASSPPGRGTEAFF
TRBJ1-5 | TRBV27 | CATATSTANQPQHF
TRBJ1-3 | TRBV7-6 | CASSLGTGLRRSGNTIYF
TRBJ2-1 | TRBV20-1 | CSRGGYNEQFF
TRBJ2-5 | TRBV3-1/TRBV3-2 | CASRGSGGAKTQYF
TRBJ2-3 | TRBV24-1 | CATSERGGAGLTDTQYF
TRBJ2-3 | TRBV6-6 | CASSYLSGTSTDTQYF
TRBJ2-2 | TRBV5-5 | CASKSRTTNTGELFF
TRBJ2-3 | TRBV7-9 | CASSLRGLDTQYF
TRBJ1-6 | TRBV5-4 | CASRDTGSDSPLHF
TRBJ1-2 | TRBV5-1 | CASSLVYGTGRDSYTF
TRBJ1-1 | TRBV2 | CASRTGGGRRAFF
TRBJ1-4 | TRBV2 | CASSDSTETNEKLFF
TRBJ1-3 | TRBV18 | CASSPDPYRAGNTIYF
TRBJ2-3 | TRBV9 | CASSHSLAGATDTQYF
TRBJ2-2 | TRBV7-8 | CASIQTDGVVHTGELFF
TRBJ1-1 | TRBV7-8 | CASSDSRHRAFF
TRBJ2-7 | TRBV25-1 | CASSELGTVTYEQYF
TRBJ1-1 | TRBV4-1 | CASSQAGGLAFF
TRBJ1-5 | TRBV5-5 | CASSPTGRSVGDQPQHF